This TCR beta chain originates from a study of blood T cell repertoires in COVID-19 (dated by TCRdb to 2019 to 2021). In the study overall: Samples from collaborators originated in the United States, Italy and Spain and spanned both the acute and convalescent phases of COVID-19. The material from the prospective study consisted of cDNA or gDNA derived from T cells, B-cell-depleted T cells, or PBMCs. Subjects who had been exposed to COVID-19, were actively infected with it, or had recovered from it provided the deeply sampled blood TCRbeta repertoires that made up the dataset. The repertoires were released in a freely available public database meant as a resource for research on the immune response to SARS-CoV-2. The samples were drawn from the first 160 participants of the ongoing ImmuneRACE study and from 950 to 1,500 subjects provided by 6 global collaborators. Sample metadata almost always included a de-identified subject ID, COVID-19 status, age in years and sex. HLA class I and class II types, where available, came from metadata supplied by the sample provider rather than from assay-based typing. Paper-wide results and their limitations: How much clinical and demographic metadata was included differed by source and by participant, and the metadata was provided uncurated.

From the cysteine up to the phenylalanine, the CDR3 has a length of 15 residues. The kept DNA is CDR3 alone, 45 bases in frame from the first base. V drops 4 bases and J drops 4 bases, leaving 12 bases in between. The germline V gene provides CDR1 SGHDT and CDR2 YYEEEE. In the prospective study, participants were about 18 to 95 years old, resided in about two dozen geographic areas of the United States, and were enrolled through a virtual design. In the prospective study, participants were assigned to cohorts based on the clinical history participants reported in a screening survey and a study questionnaire. Recovered participants in ImmuneRACE Cohort 3 were defined by two consecutive negative NP/OP PCR tests, clearance by a healthcare professional, or resolution of symptoms. Mobile phlebotomists in the prospective study collected whole blood, serum and a nasopharyngeal or oropharyngeal swab from every participant. Prospective study participants could optionally give additional blood draws and questionnaires over an approximately 2-month period. Before DNA extraction, blood samples from the prospective study were shipped at room temperature or frozen.

Turning to this clone: No cognate antigen has been identified for it. The record has no base qualities; no much larger clone is one base away.

TCRbeta CDR3 regions were amplified from genomic DNA using the immunoSEQ Assay, a bias-controlled multiplex PCR. From the authors' description of their analysis: Within the assay, amplification of reference gene primers was used to estimate how many nucleated cells each sample contained. To quantify the absolute abundance of each unique TCRbeta CDR3 rearrangement, sequence reads were collapsed and filtered. For each sample, productive Simpson clonality was calculated by taking the square root of Simpson's diversity index across productive rearrangements. Held by TCRdb, this immuneACCESS table contains in-frame sequences only and omits some clones. Under half of the omission traces to an unresolved V gene where checked; the cause of the rest is unknown. V and J calls and clone size are those listed in that table; D and trimming were worked out from the DNA. The sample table shows about 300,000 clones, and 89% are seen once. The leading ten clones occupy 1.5% to 2% of the sample.

The sequence was obtained from a woman aged 40 to 50 who had recovered from COVID-19. The sequenced material came from PBMCs or T cells enriched from blood (not recorded which). In this chain, TRBV5-6 is recombined with TRBJ2-6, with a tentative D gene TRBD1 over 6 matching bases. This receptor carries the CDR3 CASSLYRAGANVLTF. At the DNA level, the sequence is TGTGCCAGCAGCCTATACAGGGCCGGGGCCAACGTCCTGACTTTC.